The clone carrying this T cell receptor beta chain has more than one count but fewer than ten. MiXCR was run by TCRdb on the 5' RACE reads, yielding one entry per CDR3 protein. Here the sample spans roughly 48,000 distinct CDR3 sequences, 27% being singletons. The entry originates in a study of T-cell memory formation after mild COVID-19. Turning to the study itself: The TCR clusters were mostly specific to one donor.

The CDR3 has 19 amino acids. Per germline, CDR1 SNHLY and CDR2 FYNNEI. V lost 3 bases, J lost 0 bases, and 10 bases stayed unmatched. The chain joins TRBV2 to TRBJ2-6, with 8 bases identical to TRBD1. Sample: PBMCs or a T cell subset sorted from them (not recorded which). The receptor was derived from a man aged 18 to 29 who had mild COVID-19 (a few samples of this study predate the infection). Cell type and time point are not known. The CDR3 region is CASSELRTGSNSGANVLTF. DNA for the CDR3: TGTGCCAGCAGTGAGCTTCGGACAGGGTCAAACTCTGGGGCCAACGTCCTGACTTTC. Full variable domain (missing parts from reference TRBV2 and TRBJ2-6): EPEVTQTPSHQVTQMGQEVILRCVPISNHLYFYWYRQILGQKVEFLVSFYNNEISEKSEIFDDQFSVERPDGSNFTLKIRSTKLEDSAMYFCASSELRTGSNSGANVLTFGAGSRLTVL.